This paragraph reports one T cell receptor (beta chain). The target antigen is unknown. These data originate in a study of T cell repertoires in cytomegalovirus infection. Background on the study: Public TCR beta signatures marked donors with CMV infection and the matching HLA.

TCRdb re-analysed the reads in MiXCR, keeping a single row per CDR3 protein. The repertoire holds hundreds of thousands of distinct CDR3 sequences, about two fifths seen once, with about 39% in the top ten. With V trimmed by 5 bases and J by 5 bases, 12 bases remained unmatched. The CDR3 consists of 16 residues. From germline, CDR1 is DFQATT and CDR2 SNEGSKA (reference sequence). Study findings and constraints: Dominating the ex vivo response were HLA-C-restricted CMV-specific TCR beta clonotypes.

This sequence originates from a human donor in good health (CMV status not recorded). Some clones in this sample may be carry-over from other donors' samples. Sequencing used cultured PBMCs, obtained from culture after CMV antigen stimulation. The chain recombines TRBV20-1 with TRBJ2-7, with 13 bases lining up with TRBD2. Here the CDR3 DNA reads TGCAGTGCTGCCACTAGCGGGAGGGCCAAAGGTAACGAGCAGTACTTC. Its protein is CSAATSGRAKGNEQYF.